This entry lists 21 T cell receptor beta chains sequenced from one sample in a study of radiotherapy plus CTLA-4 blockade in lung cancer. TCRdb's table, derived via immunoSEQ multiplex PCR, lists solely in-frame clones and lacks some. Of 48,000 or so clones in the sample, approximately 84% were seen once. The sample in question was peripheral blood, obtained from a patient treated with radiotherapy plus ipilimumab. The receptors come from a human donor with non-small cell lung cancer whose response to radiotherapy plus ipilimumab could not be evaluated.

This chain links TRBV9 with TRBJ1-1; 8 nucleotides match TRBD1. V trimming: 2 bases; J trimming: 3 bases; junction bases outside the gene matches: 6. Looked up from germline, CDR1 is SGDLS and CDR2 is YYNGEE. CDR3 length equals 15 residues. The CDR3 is CASSVGTGGDTEAFF. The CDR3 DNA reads TGTGCCAGCAGCGTGGGAACAGGGGGGGACACTGAAGCTTTCTTT.

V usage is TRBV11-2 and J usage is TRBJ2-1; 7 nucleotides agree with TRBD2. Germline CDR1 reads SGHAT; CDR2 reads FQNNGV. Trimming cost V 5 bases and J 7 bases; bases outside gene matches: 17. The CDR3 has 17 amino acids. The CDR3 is CASSLGDGLGWLNEQFF. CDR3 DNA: TGTGCCAGCAGCCTTGGGGATGGACTAGGATGGCTTAATGAGCAGTTCTTC. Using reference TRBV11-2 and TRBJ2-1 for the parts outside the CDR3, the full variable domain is EAGVAQSPRYKIIEKRQSVAFWCNPISGHATLYWYQQILGQGPKLLIQFQNNGVVDDSQLPKDRFSAERLKGVDSTLKIQPAKLEDSAVYLCASSLGDGLGWLNEQFFGPGTRLTVL.

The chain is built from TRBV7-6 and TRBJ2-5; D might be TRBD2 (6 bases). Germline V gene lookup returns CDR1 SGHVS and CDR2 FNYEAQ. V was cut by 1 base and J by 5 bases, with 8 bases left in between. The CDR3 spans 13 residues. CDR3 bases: TGTGCCAGCAGCTTAGGGGGGAGGGAGACCCAGTACTTC. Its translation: CASSLGGRETQYF.

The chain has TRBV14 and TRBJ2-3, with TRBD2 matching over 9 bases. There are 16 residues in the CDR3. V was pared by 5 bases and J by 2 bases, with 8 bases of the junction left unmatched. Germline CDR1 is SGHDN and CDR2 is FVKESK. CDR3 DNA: TGTGCCAGCAGCGAGGACCTAGCGGGATACACAGATACGCAGTATTTT. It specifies CASSEDLAGYTDTQYF.

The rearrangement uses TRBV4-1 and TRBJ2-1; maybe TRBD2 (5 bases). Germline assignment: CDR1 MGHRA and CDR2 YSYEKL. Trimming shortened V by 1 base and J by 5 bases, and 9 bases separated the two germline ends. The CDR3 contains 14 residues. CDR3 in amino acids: CASSQVTGNNEQFF. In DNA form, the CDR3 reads TGCGCCAGCAGCCAAGTTACGGGGAACAATGAGCAGTTCTTC.

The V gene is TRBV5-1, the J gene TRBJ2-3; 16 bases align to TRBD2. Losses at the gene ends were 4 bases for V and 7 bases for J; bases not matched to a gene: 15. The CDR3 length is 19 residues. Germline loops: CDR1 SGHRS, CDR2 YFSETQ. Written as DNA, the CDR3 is TGCGCCAGCAGCCTGATGGGACTAGCGGGAGGGCCCGTTCCATATACGCAGTATTTT. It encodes CASSLMGLAGGPVPYTQYF.

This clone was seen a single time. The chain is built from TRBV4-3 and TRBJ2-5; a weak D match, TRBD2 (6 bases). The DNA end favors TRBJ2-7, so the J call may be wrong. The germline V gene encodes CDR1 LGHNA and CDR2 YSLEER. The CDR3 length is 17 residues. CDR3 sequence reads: CASSQDKAGSTAYEQYF. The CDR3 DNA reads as TGCGCCAGCAGCCAAGATAAGGCGGGATCCACCGCCTACGAGCAGTACTTC.

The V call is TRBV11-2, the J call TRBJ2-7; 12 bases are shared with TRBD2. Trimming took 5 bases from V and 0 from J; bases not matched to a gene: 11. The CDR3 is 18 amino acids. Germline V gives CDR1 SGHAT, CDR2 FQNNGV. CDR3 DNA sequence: TGTGCCAGCAGCCCCCTAGCGGGAGGGACCCTATTCTCCTACGAGCAGTACTTC. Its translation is CASSPLAGGTLFSYEQYF.

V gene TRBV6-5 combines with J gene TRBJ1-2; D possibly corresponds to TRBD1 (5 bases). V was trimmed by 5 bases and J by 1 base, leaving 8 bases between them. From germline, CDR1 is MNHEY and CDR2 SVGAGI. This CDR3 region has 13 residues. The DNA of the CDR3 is TGTGCCAGCAGTGCGACAGTTAACTATGGCTACACCTTC. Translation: CASSATVNYGYTF.

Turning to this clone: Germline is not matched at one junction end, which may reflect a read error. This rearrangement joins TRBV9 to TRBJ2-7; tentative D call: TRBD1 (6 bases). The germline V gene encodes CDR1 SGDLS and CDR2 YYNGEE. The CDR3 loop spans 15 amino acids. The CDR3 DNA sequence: TGTGCCAGCAGCCAGGGGAGCGCCCCGTCCTACGAGCAGTGCTTC. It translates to CASSQGSAPSYEQCF.

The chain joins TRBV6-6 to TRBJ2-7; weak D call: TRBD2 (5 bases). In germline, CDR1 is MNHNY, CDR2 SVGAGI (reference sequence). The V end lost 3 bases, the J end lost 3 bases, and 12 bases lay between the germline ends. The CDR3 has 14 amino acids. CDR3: CASSYDGEIYEQYF. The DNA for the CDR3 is TGTGCCAGCAGTTATGACGGGGAGATCTACGAGCAGTACTTC.

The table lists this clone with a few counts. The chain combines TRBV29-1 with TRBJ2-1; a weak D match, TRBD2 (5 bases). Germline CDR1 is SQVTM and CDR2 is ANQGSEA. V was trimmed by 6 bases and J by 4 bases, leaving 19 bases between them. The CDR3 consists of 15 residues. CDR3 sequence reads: CSVYGGAKLYNEQFF. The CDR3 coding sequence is TGCAGCGTGTATGGAGGAGCAAAGCTATACAATGAGCAGTTCTTC.

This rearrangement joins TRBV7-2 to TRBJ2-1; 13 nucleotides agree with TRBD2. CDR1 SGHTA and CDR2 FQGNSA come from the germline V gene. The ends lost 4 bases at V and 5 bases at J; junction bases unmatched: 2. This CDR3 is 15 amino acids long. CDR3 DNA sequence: TGTGCCAGCAGCTCACTAGCGGGAGGGCACAATGAGCAGTTCTTC. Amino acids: CASSSLAGGHNEQFF.

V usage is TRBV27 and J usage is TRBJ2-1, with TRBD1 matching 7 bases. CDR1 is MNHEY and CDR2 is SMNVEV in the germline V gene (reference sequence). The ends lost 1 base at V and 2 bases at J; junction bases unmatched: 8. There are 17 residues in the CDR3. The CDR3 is CASSLYYRGRTYNEQFF. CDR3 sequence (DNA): TGTGCCAGCAGTTTATATTATAGGGGGCGTACCTACAATGAGCAGTTCTTC.

Here the CDR3 reads CASKRSPEGNQPQHF. CDR3 coding DNA: TGTGCCAGCAAGAGGTCCCCGGAGGGCAATCAGCCCCAGCATTTT. The chain is built from TRBV5-4 and TRBJ1-5; D is undetermined. With 6 bases removed from V and 2 bases from J, the gap between germline ends came to 15 bases. In germline, CDR1 is SGHNT, CDR2 YYREEE (reference sequence). The CDR3 has 15 residues.

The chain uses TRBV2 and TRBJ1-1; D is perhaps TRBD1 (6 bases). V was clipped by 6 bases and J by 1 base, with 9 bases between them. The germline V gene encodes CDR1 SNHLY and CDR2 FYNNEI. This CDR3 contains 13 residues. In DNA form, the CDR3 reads TGTGCCAGCAGCAGGGGAACGAACACTGAAGCTTTCTTT. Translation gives CASSRGTNTEAFF.

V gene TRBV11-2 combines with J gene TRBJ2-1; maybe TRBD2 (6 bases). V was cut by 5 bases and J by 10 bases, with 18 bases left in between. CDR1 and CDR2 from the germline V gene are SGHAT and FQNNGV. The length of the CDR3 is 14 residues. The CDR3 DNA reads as TGTGCCAGCAGCCGTAGCCGACTAGGACCGGAGCAGTTCTTC. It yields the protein CASSRSRLGPEQFF. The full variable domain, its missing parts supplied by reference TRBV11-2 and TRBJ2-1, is EAGVAQSPRYKIIEKRQSVAFWCNPISGHATLYWYQQILGQGPKLLIQFQNNGVVDDSQLPKDRFSAERLKGVDSTLKIQPAKLEDSAVYLCASSRSRLGPEQFFGPGTRLTVL.

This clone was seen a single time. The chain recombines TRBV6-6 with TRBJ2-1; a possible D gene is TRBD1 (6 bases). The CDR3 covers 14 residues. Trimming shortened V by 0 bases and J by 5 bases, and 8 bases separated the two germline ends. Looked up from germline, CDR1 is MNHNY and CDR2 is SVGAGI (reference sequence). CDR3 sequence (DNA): TGTGCCAGCAGTTACTCAACAGGGAACAATGAGCAGTTCTTC. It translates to CASSYSTGNNEQFF.

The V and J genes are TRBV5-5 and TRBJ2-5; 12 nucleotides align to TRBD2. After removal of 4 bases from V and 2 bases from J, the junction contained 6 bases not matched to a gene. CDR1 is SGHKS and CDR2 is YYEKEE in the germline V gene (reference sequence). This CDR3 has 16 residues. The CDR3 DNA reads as TGTGCCAGCAGCGACGGACTAGCGGGGTATCAAGAGACCCAGTACTTC. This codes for CASSDGLAGYQETQYF. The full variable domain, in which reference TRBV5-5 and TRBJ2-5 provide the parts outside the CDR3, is DAGVTQSPTHLIKTRGQQVTLRCSPISGHKSVSWYQQVLGQGPQFIFQYYEKEERGRGNFPDRFSARQFPNYSSELNVNALLLGDSALYLCASSDGLAGYQETQYFGPGTRLLVL.

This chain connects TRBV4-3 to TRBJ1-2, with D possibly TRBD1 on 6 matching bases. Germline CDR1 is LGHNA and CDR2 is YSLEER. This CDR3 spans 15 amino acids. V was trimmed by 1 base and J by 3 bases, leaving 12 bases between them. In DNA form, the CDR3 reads TGCGCCAGCAGCCAAGCGATCAGGGGAGACTATGGCTACACCTTC. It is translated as CASSQAIRGDYGYTF.

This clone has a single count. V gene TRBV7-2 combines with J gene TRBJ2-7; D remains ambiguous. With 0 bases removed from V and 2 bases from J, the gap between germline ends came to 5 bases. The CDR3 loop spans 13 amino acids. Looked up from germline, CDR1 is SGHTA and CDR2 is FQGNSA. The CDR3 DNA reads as TGTGCCAGCAGCTTAGCTCTAACCTACGAGCAGTACTTC. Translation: CASSLALTYEQYF. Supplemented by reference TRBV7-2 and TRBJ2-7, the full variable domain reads GAGVSQSPSNKVTEKGKDVELRCDPISGHTALYWYRQSLGQGLEFLIYFQGNSAPDKSGLPSDRFSAERTGGSVSTLTIQRTQQEDSAVYLCASSLALTYEQYFGPGTRLTVT.